There are a few counts of the clone carrying this T cell receptor (beta chain). The antigen remains unidentified. The sample originates from a study of cytomegalovirus exposure and HLA in healthy donors. Across the study: An earlier analysis found under 130 million unique TCR beta sequences from approximately 200 million T cells.

Findings and limits, study-wide: Across donors, most TCRs were seen rarely, yet some public ones were widespread. The study labeled 164 TCR beta chains cytomegalovirus-associated.

Researchers ran the PCR with 60 Vbeta and 13 Jbeta primers. Profiling relied on immunoSEQ multiplex PCR, and the TCRdb table lists in-frame clones only, not all of them. The sample holds some 200,000 clones, 70% to 80% seen once. The CDR3 loop spans 18 amino acids. The V end was cut by 5 bases, the J end by 6 bases, with 26 bases between. CDR1 is SGHAT and CDR2 is FQNNGV in the germline V gene. The specimen sequenced was PBMCs. The chain joins TRBV11-2 to TRBJ2-1, with D possibly being TRBD1 (5 bases). This sequence was found in an older woman in good health and CMV-seropositive. CDR3 in amino acids: CASSPRWSQGYGGNEQFF. CDR3 coding DNA: TGTGCCAGCAGCCCCCGATGGTCCCAGGGTTATGGTGGCAATGAGCAGTTCTTC.